These 8 T cell receptor beta chains came from one sample sequenced in a study of blood T cell repertoires in COVID-19. Clones were sequenced by immunoSEQ multiplex PCR, and TCRdb holds only the in-frame ones, with some missing. The profile shows 330,000 or so clones, approximately 86% of them singletons. The sequenced sample consisted of peripheral blood. The receptors shown here come from a man between 25 and 39 years old with COVID-19, enrolled during active disease.

The genes are TRBV13 and TRBJ2-1, with TRBD1 matching 10 bases. Losses at the gene ends were 0 bases for V and 8 bases for J; bases not matched to a gene: 13. The CDR3 spans 18 residues. Germline values: CDR1 PRHDT, CDR2 FYEKMQ (reference sequence). The CDR3 spells CASSLGPPGTGEFDEQFF. The CDR3, as DNA: TGTGCCAGCAGCTTAGGACCCCCCGGGACAGGGGAGTTCGATGAGCAGTTCTTC.

The chain links TRBV3-1 (or the pseudogene TRBV3-2) to TRBJ2-1; 10 nucleotides align to TRBD2. The V segment lost 1 base and the J segment 7 bases; nucleotides outside the gene matches: 7. The CDR3 is 16 residues long. From germline, CDR1 is LGHDT and CDR2 YNNKEL (reference sequence). CDR3 sequence: CASSQGVAGGSNEQFF. The CDR3 nucleotides are TGTGCCAGCAGCCAAGGCGTAGCGGGAGGTAGTAATGAGCAGTTCTTC.

The chain links TRBV27 to TRBJ1-1; 7 nucleotides align to TRBD1. Germline-derived CDR1 and CDR2 are MNHEY and SMNVEV (reference sequence). The CDR3 consists of 14 residues. V trimming: 3 bases; J trimming: 1 base; junction bases outside the gene matches: 2. CDR3: CASSFGTANTEAFF. As DNA, the CDR3 is TGTGCCAGCAGTTTCGGGACAGCGAACACTGAAGCTTTCTTT.

This clone occurred once. The V and J genes are TRBV9 and TRBJ2-7; 7 bases fit TRBD1. The J segment lost 5 bases and the V segment lost 0 bases, leaving 5 bases of the junction unmatched. CDR3 size: 14 residues. Germline CDR1 reads SGDLS; CDR2 reads YYNGEE. The CDR3 sequence is CASSVGTGSHEQYF. CDR3 nucleotides: TGTGCCAGCAGCGTAGGGACAGGTTCCCACGAGCAGTACTTC.

The rearrangement joins TRBV4-1 to TRBJ2-2; 8 positions agree with TRBD1. From germline, CDR1 is MGHRA and CDR2 YSYEKL. CDR3 length: 19 residues. The J segment lost 1 base and the V segment lost 0 bases, leaving 10 bases of the junction unmatched. CDR3 sequence reads: CASSQETPPGQGNTGELFF. The CDR3 DNA follows: TGCGCCAGCAGCCAAGAGACCCCCCCCGGACAGGGGAACACCGGGGAGCTGTTTTTT.

The genes are TRBV4-3 and TRBJ1-2; D remains unclear. Trimming took off 0 bases at V and 7 bases at J, with 9 bases between the two ends. Looked up from germline, CDR1 is LGHNA and CDR2 is YSLEER. CDR3 size: 13 residues. The CDR3 region is CASSQDPTSGYTF. Written as DNA, the CDR3 is TGCGCCAGCAGCCAAGATCCGACTAGTGGCTACACCTTC.

In its sample, this clone was seen once. This chain's CDR3 is CASSEYAGATETQYF. CDR3 in DNA: TGTGCCAGCAGTGAATATGCAGGGGCGACAGAGACCCAGTACTTC. The gene calls are TRBV25-1 and TRBJ2-5, with D possibly being TRBD1 (6 bases). V was shortened by 0 bases and J by 4 bases, with 12 bases between the two germline ends. Germline V CDR1 and CDR2: MGHDK, SYGVNS. The CDR3 runs to 15 residues.

This chain uses TRBV12-5 with TRBJ2-3; D call uncertain. The CDR3 is made up of 11 amino acids. The germline gives CDR1 LGHNT, CDR2 FRNRAP. The V and J ends lost 3 bases and 6 bases respectively, with 4 bases between them. CDR3 bases: TGTGCTAGTGGTTTTGAGGATACGCAGTATTTT. As protein: CASGFEDTQYF.